These 25 T cell receptor beta chains were all obtained from the same sample, sequenced in a study of blood T cell repertoires in COVID-19. Clones were read by immunoSEQ multiplex PCR, and TCRdb kept only the in-frame ones, dropping some. The data show about 59,000 clones, with over 75% seen just once and 15% to 20% held by the top ten. The sequenced sample was peripheral blood. These receptors were collected from a man aged 80 or over with acute or convalescent COVID-19.

The chain uses TRBV7-9 and TRBJ1-1; 10 positions match TRBD1. The CDR3 sequence is 17 residues long. Germline V gene sequence: CDR1 SEHNR, CDR2 FQNEAQ (reference sequence). J gave up 4 bases and V 5 bases, and 13 bases lay outside the gene matches. This chain's CDR3 is CASSQTGGMGRITEAFF. CDR3 DNA sequence: TGTGCCAGCAGCCAGACAGGGGGCATGGGTCGGATCACTGAAGCTTTCTTT.

This clone appeared a few times. This chain joins TRBV6-2 or TRBV6-3 and TRBJ1-5, with D unclear. Deletions cut 0 bases from V and 0 bases from J, with 15 bases between. The CDR3 totals 18 residues. Germline values: CDR1 MNHEY, CDR2 SVGEGT. The CDR3 loop reads CASSYSRHGRDSNQPQHF. For the CDR3, the DNA is TGTGCCAGCAGTTACTCGCGGCACGGGAGGGATAGCAATCAGCCCCAGCATTTT.

The chain joins TRBV7-2 to TRBJ2-5, with D possibly TRBD1 on 5 matching bases. Germline assignment: CDR1 SGHTA and CDR2 FQGNSA. Between the trimmed V and J ends, which lost 5 bases and 5 bases, there was a span of 18 bases. The CDR3 contains 15 residues. The CDR3 DNA is TGTGCCAGCAGCGCCCGGACAAGGGGTGGGGAGACCCAGTACTTC. Translation: CASSARTRGGETQYF. Full variable domain (rest looked up from reference TRBV7-2 and TRBJ2-5): GAGVSQSPSNKVTEKGKDVELRCDPISGHTALYWYRQSLGQGLEFLIYFQGNSAPDKSGLPSDRFSAERTGGSVSTLTIQRTQQEDSAVYLCASSARTRGGETQYFGPGTRLLVL.

This sequence joins TRBV11-3 and TRBJ2-1; 11 bases match TRBD1. Germline lookup yields CDR1 SGHNT and CDR2 YENEEA. The ends lost 5 bases at V and 6 bases at J; junction bases unmatched: 6. The CDR3 contains 15 residues. Here the CDR3 reads CASSPGTGGFNEQFF. The CDR3 DNA reads as TGTGCCAGCAGCCCCGGGACAGGGGGTTTCAATGAGCAGTTCTTC. The full variable domain, rest sourced from reference TRBV11-3 and TRBJ2-1, is EAGVVQSPRYKIIEKKQPVAFWCNPISGHNTLYWYLQNLGQGPELLIRYENEEAVDDSQLPKDRFSAERLKGVDSTLKIQPAELGDSAVYLCASSPGTGGFNEQFFGPGTRLTVL.

CDR3 sequence reads: CASRTNANEQFF. CDR3 bases: TGTGCCAGCAGGACTAACGCGAATGAGCAGTTCTTC. The chain carries TRBV11-2 and TRBJ2-1; the D gene is possibly TRBD2 (5 bases). V was pared by 6 bases and J by 7 bases, with 10 bases between. CDR1 and CDR2 from the germline V gene are SGHAT and FQNNGV. This CDR3 comprises 12 residues.

This rearrangement joins TRBV28 to TRBJ2-7, with 8 bases lining up with TRBD1. The CDR3 runs 15 residues. Looked up from germline, CDR1 is MDHEN and CDR2 is SYDVKM. V shed 6 bases, J shed 2 bases, and the junction held 9 bases outside the gene matches. The CDR3 coding sequence is TGTGCCAGCAGGTCCGGGACAGGTTTTACCTACGAGCAGTACTTC. Protein sequence: CASRSGTGFTYEQYF.

This chain uses TRBV5-1 with TRBJ1-1; 8 positions agree with TRBD1. The length of the CDR3 is 14 residues. Germline CDR1 SGHRS, CDR2 YFSETQ. V trimming: 4 bases; J trimming: 1 base; junction bases outside the gene matches: 3. The CDR3: CASSQGAENTEAFF. CDR3 nucleotide sequence: TGCGCCAGCAGCCAGGGGGCGGAGAACACTGAAGCTTTCTTT.

V gene TRBV6-5 combines with J gene TRBJ1-2; 7 nucleotides match TRBD1. Germline values: CDR1 MNHEY, CDR2 SVGAGI. This CDR3 spans 14 amino acids. J gave up 2 bases and V 6 bases, and 6 bases lay outside the gene matches. The CDR3 here is CASSWDRLNYGYTF. The CDR3 DNA reads as TGTGCCAGCAGCTGGGACAGACTCAACTATGGCTACACCTTC.

The V call is TRBV18, the J call TRBJ1-6; D is ambiguous. Per germline, CDR1 KGHSH and CDR2 LQKENI. The ends were cut back, 4 bases at V and 6 bases at J, with 10 bases in the middle. This CDR3 spans 14 amino acids. CDR3: CASSLGEGNSPLHF. The CDR3 DNA reads TGTGCCAGCTCACTAGGCGAGGGTAATTCACCCCTCCACTTT. The variable domain in full, with the rest retrieved from reference TRBV18 and TRBJ1-6, is NAGVMQNPRHLVRRRGQEARLRCSPMKGHSHVYWYRQLPEEGLKFMVYLQKENIIDESGMPKERFSAEFPKEGPSILRIQQVVRGDSAAYFCASSLGEGNSPLHFGNGTRLTVT.

The gene calls are TRBV5-4 and TRBJ2-5; 8 bases map to TRBD1. CDR1 is SGHNT and CDR2 is YYREEE in the germline V gene (reference sequence). This CDR3 is 13 amino acids long. The ends lost 4 bases at V and 5 bases at J; junction bases unmatched: 4. DNA of the CDR3: TGTGCCAGCAGCGAGACAGGGGTCGAGACCCAGTACTTC. It yields the protein CASSETGVETQYF.

This clone appeared once. The chain is built from TRBV13 and TRBJ1-2; 9 bases line up with TRBD1. The CDR3 contains 15 residues. Germline V CDR1 and CDR2: PRHDT, FYEKMQ (reference sequence). V dropped 5 bases and J dropped 2; count of bases not matched to a gene: 6. CDR3 region: CASSPTGGENYGYTF. For the CDR3, the DNA is TGTGCCAGCAGCCCGACAGGGGGGGAAAACTATGGCTACACCTTC.

The chain joins TRBV18 to TRBJ2-7, with 8 bases lining up with TRBD1. J lost 3 bases, V lost 2 bases, and 6 bases had no gene match. This CDR3 region has 15 residues. From germline, CDR1 is KGHSH and CDR2 LQKENI. The CDR3 sequence is CASSPDRGWGYEQYF. CDR3 DNA sequence: TGTGCCAGCTCACCAGACAGGGGTTGGGGCTACGAGCAGTACTTC.

V gene TRBV6-1 combines with J gene TRBJ1-2; 7 bases align to TRBD1. There are 13 residues in the CDR3. The germline gives CDR1 MNHNS, CDR2 SASEGT. After removal of 1 base from V and 8 bases from J, the junction contained 4 bases not matched to a gene. This chain's CDR3 is CASSEGTGGGYTF. The CDR3 DNA reads as TGTGCCAGCAGTGAAGGGACAGGTGGCGGCTACACCTTC.

The CDR3 DNA sequence: TGTGCCACACACCGGCGGGGAGGTGGAAACACCATATATTTT. Its protein product is CATHRRGGGNTIYF. The chain employs TRBV30 and TRBJ1-3, with D hard to call. The CDR3 length is 14 residues. With 8 bases removed from V and 3 bases from J, the gap between germline ends came to 17 bases. CDR1 is GTSNPN and CDR2 is SVGIG in the germline V gene (reference sequence).

Note on this clone: The same CDR3 can be traced to other DNA sequences in this sample. The chain couples TRBV9 to TRBJ2-1; the match to TRBD2 covers 7 bases. Germline V gene data show CDR1 as SGDLS and CDR2 as YYNGEE. The CDR3 has 13 amino acids. J lost 8 bases, V lost 2 bases, and 4 bases had no gene match. CDR3: CASSVRGVDEQFF. In DNA form, the CDR3 reads TGTGCCAGCAGCGTCCGGGGGGTGGATGAGCAGTTCTTC.

This chain uses TRBV29-1 with TRBJ2-7; 9 bases match TRBD1. Looked up from germline, CDR1 is SQVTM and CDR2 is ANQGSEA. The ends lost 6 bases at V and 6 bases at J; junction bases unmatched: 6. The CDR3 loop spans 12 amino acids. The CDR3 DNA sequence: TGCAGCGTAGGGACAGGGCTTGCCGAGCAGTACTTC. It is translated as CSVGTGLAEQYF.

This clone showed up just once. The gene calls are TRBV4-1 and TRBJ1-4, with D perhaps TRBD1 (6 bases). This CDR3 has 17 amino acids. The ends were cut back, 1 base at V and 5 bases at J, with 17 bases in the middle. The V gene's germline CDR1 is MGHRA and CDR2 YSYEKL. The CDR3 sequence is CASSQAPTGTGNEKLFF. The CDR3, as DNA: TGCGCCAGCAGCCAAGCCCCGACAGGAACTGGGAATGAAAAACTGTTTTTT.

Only one count was recorded for this clone. V is TRBV6-5 and J is TRBJ2-1, with 9 bases aligning to TRBD2. Looked up from germline, CDR1 is MNHEY and CDR2 is SVGAGI. Trimming removed 0 bases from V and 5 bases from J; junction bases left unmatched: 2. CDR3 size: 15 residues. CDR3 protein: CASSYSPSGDNEQFF. The CDR3 nucleotides are TGTGCCAGCAGTTACTCTCCTAGCGGGGACAATGAGCAGTTCTTC.

The chain recombines TRBV5-1 with TRBJ2-2; TRBD2 is a possible D gene (6 bases). The germline V and J ends were trimmed by 1 base and 8 bases, with 15 bases remaining between them. The CDR3 has 15 residues. Germline loops: CDR1 SGHRS, CDR2 YFSETQ. CDR3 DNA sequence: TGCGCCAGCAGCTTGATGGACTACCGGCAAGGGGAGCTGTTTTTT. It encodes CASSLMDYRQGELFF.

V and J are TRBV6-4 and TRBJ2-3; 8 nucleotides line up with TRBD2. V shed 5 bases, J shed 1 base, and the junction held 2 bases outside the gene matches. CDR1 and CDR2 (germline): MRHNA, SNTAGT. The CDR3 extends over 14 amino acids. CDR3 loop: CASSYSGGTDTQYF. DNA for the CDR3: TGTGCCAGCAGTTATAGCGGGGGCACAGATACGCAGTATTTT.

The V and J genes are TRBV4-1 and TRBJ2-7; 11 nucleotides match TRBD2. Germline CDR1 reads MGHRA; CDR2 reads YSYEKL. There are 16 residues in the CDR3. Trimming removed 0 bases from V and 6 bases from J; junction bases left unmatched: 7. CDR3 in amino acids: CASSQDRLAGGSEQYF. CDR3 sequence (DNA): TGCGCCAGCAGCCAAGATAGGCTAGCGGGGGGCAGCGAGCAGTACTTC.

This chain uses TRBV5-4 with TRBJ1-3; 8 bases align to TRBD1. Per the germline V gene, CDR1 is SGHNT and CDR2 is YYREEE (reference sequence). After removal of 7 bases from V and 8 bases from J, the junction contained 8 bases not matched to a gene. CDR3 length equals 13 residues. Here the CDR3 reads CASSRDRQDTIYF. CDR3 DNA: TGTGCCAGCTCACGGGACAGGCAGGACACCATATATTTT.

The V gene is TRBV9, the J gene TRBJ2-3; 7 nucleotides agree with TRBD2. Germline trimming cut 0 bases from V and 4 bases from J; bases unmatched to any gene: 2. The CDR3 covers 14 residues. Looked up from germline, CDR1 is SGDLS and CDR2 is YYNGEE. The chain's CDR3 is CASSVGGGADTQYF. The CDR3 DNA follows: TGTGCCAGCAGCGTAGGCGGGGGTGCAGATACGCAGTATTTT.

This chain joins TRBV18 and TRBJ1-1; D might be TRBD1 (6 bases). Germline CDR1 and CDR2: KGHSH and LQKENI. The V and J ends lost 6 bases and 5 bases respectively, with 16 bases between them. This CDR3 has 14 amino acids. CDR3 residues: CASSNRAVRTEAFF. The CDR3 DNA follows: TGTGCCAGCTCGAACAGGGCGGTTCGTACTGAAGCTTTCTTT. Together with reference TRBV18 and TRBJ1-1, the CDR3 gives the full variable domain: NAGVMQNPRHLVRRRGQEARLRCSPMKGHSHVYWYRQLPEEGLKFMVYLQKENIIDESGMPKERFSAEFPKEGPSILRIQQVVRGDSAAYFCASSNRAVRTEAFFGQGTRLTVV.

This clone appeared once. This chain connects TRBV6-5 to TRBJ1-1; 8 nucleotides match TRBD1. The CDR3 covers 13 residues. V gave up 6 bases and J gave up 3 bases; unmatched junction bases: 3. The germline gives CDR1 MNHEY, CDR2 SVGAGI. The CDR3 region has the DNA TGTGCCAGCAGGACACAGGGGGACACTGAAGCTTTCTTT. Protein sequence: CASRTQGDTEAFF.